The clone carrying this TCR beta chain was counted once. These data come from a study of cytomegalovirus exposure and HLA in healthy donors. The PCR made use of 60 Vbeta and 13 Jbeta primers. Assay used: immunoSEQ multiplex PCR; TCRdb lists only in-frame clones, some missing. The sample shows a few hundred thousand clones, about nine tenths of them seen only once. Sequencing used PBMCs. This TCR was recovered from a girl aged 2 to 9 in good health and CMV-seronegative.

The CDR3 coding sequence is TGTGCCAGCAGCCCACTAGCGACCTTCTCTGGGGCCAACGTCCTGACTTTC. This codes for CASSPLATFSGANVLTF. The V gene is TRBV27, the J gene TRBJ2-6; 7 bases line up with TRBD2. The CDR3 has 17 amino acids. J was trimmed by 0 bases and V by 6 bases; bases with no gene match: 8. Germline loops: CDR1 MNHEY, CDR2 SMNVEV (reference sequence).